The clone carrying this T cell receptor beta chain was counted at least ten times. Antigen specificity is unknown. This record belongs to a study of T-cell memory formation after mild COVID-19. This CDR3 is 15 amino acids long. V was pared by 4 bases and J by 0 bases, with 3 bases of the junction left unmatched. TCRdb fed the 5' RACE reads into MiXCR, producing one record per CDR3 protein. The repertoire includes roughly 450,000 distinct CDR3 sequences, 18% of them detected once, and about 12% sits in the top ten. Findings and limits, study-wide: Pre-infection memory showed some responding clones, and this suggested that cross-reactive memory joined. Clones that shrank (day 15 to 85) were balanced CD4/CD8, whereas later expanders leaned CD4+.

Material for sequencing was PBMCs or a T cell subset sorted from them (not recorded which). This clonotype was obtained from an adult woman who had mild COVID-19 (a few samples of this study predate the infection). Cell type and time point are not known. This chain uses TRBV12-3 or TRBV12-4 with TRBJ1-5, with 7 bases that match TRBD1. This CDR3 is CASSSGGNSNQPQHF. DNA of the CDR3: TGTGCCAGCAGTTCAGGGGGTAATAGCAATCAGCCCCAGCATTTT.